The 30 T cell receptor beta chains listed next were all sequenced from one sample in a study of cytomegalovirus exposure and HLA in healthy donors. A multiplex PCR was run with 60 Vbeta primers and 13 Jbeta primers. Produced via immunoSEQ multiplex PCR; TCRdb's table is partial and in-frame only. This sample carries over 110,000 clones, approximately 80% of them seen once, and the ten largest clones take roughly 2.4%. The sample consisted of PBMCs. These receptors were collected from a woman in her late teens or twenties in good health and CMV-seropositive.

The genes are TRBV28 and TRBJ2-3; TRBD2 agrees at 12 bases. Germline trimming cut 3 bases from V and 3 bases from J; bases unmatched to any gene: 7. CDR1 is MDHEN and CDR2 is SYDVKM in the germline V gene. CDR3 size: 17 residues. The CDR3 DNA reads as TGTGCCAGCAGTTTCGGAGGCACTAGCGGGGGGACAGATACGCAGTATTTT. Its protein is CASSFGGTSGGTDTQYF. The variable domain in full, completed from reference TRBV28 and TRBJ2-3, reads DVKVTQSSRYLVKRTGEKVFLECVQDMDHENMFWYRQDPGLGLRLIYFSYDVKMKEKGDIPEGYSVSREKKERFSLILESASTNQTSMYLCASSFGGTSGGTDTQYFGPGTRLTVL.

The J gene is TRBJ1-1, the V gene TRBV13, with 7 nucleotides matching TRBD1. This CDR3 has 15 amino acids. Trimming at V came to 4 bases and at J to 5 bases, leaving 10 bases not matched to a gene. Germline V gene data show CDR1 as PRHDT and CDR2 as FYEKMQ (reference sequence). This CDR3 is CASSSTGAPSTEAFF. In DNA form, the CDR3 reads TGTGCCAGCAGCTCAACAGGGGCCCCCAGTACTGAAGCTTTCTTT. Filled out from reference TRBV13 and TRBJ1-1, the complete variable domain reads AAGVIQSPRHLIKEKRETATLKCYPIPRHDTVYWYQQGPGQDPQFLISFYEKMQSDKGSIPDRFSAQQFSDYHSELNMSSLELGDSALYFCASSSTGAPSTEAFFGQGTRLTVV.

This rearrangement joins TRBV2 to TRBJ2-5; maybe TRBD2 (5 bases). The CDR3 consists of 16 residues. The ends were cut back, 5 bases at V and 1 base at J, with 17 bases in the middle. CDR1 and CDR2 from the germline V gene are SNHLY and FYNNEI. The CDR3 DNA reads TGTGCCAGCAGTTTCACTCCGCTCCGGGGCCAAGAGACCCAGTACTTC. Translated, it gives CASSFTPLRGQETQYF.

CDR3 DNA sequence: TGTGCCACCAGCAGATCGGGGACAGCAGAGAGAGAGCAGTACTTC. This encodes CATSRSGTAEREQYF. The rearrangement links TRBV15 to TRBJ2-5; 7 bases are a match to TRBD1. Germline loops: CDR1 LNHNV, CDR2 YYDKDF (reference sequence). The V and J ends lost 2 bases and 11 bases, in that order; junction bases with no gene match: 14. CDR3 length: 15 residues.

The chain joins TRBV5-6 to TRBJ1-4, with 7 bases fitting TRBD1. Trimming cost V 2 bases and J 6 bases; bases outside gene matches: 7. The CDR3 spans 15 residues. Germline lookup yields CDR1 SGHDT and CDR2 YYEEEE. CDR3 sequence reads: CASSLQGLGDEKLFF. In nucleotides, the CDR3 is TGTGCCAGCAGCTTACAGGGGTTAGGAGATGAAAAACTGTTTTTT.

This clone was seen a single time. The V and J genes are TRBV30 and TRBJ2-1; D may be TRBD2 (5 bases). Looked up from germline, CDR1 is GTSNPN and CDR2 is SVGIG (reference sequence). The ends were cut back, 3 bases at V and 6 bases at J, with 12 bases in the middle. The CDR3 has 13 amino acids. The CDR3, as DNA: TGTGCCTGGAGCCTCGACTACCGCAATGAGCAGTTCTTC. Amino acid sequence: CAWSLDYRNEQFF.

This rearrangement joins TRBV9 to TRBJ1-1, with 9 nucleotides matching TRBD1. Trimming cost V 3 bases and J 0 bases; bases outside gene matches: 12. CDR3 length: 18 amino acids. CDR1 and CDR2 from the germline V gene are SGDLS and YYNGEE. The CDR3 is CASSGYQGQGHLNTEAFF. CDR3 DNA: TGTGCCAGCAGCGGGTACCAAGGACAGGGGCATTTGAACACTGAAGCTTTCTTT.

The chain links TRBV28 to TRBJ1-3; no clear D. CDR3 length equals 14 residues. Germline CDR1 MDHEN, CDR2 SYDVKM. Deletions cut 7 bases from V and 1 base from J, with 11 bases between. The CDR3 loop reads CASTADMSGNTIYF. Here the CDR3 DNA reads TGTGCCAGCACCGCCGACATGTCTGGAAACACCATATATTTT.

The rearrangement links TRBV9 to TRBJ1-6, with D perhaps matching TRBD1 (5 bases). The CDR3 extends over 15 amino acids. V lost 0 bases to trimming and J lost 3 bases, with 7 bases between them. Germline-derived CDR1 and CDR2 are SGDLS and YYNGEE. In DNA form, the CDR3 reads TGTGCCAGCAGCGTAGTAGGGGACTATAATTCACCCCTCCACTTT. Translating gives CASSVVGDYNSPLHF.

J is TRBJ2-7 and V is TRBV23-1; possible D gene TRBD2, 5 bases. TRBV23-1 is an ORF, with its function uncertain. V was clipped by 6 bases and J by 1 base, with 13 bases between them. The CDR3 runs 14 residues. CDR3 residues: CASSRTRRSYEQYF. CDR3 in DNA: TGCGCCAGCAGCCGGACTCGCAGATCCTACGAGCAGTACTTC.

CDR3 in DNA: TGTGCCATCAGCCGGGACAGGAGTAACTATGGCTACACCTTC. Its protein product is CAISRDRSNYGYTF. The V call is TRBV10-3, the J call TRBJ1-2, with 8 bases that match TRBD1. V shed 6 bases and J 1 base; nucleotides not matched to a gene: 4. Germline loops: CDR1 ENHRY, CDR2 SYGVKD. The CDR3 consists of 14 residues.

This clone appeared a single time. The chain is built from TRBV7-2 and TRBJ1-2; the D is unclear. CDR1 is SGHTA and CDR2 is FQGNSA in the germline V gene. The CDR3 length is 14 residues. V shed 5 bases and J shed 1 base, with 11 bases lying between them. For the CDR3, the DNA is TGTGCCAGCAGCCAGGCAGGTGTTAACTATGGCTACACCTTC. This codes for CASSQAGVNYGYTF.

CDR3 region: CASSSSTGGSYGYTF. The CDR3 nucleotides read TGTGCCAGCAGTTCAAGTACAGGGGGCAGCTATGGCTACACCTTC. The chain has TRBV27 and TRBJ1-2; 9 bases match TRBD1. The CDR3 loop spans 15 amino acids. Germline CDR1 reads MNHEY; CDR2 reads SMNVEV (reference sequence). V shed 4 bases, J shed 4 bases, and the junction held 7 bases outside the gene matches.

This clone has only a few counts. CDR3 sequence (DNA): TGCGCCAGCAGCCGGACAGGGCGTGCCGCTTTCTTT. It codes for CASSRTGRAAFF. The chain joins TRBV5-1 to TRBJ1-1; the match to TRBD1 covers 8 bases. V gave up 4 bases and J gave up 11 bases; unmatched junction bases: 7. The CDR3 has 12 residues. The V gene's germline CDR1 is SGHRS and CDR2 YFSETQ.

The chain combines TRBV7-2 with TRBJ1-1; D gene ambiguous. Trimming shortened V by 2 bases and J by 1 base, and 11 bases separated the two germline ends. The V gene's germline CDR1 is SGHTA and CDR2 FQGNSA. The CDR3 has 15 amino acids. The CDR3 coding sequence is TGTGCCAGCAGCTTATCCCCCTTTCCGAACACTGAAGCTTTCTTT. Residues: CASSLSPFPNTEAFF.

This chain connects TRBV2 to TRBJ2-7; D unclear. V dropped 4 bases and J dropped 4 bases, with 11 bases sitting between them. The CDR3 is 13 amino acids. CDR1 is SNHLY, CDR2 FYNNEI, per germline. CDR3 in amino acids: CASSVRSEYEQYF. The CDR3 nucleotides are TGTGCCAGCAGTGTTCGATCAGAATACGAGCAGTACTTC.

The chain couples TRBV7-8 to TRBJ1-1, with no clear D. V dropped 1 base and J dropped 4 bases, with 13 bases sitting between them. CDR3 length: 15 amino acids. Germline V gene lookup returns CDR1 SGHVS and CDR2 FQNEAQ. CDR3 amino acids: CASSLEAGRVTEAFF. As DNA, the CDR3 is TGTGCCAGCAGCTTAGAGGCTGGGAGGGTCACTGAAGCTTTCTTT.

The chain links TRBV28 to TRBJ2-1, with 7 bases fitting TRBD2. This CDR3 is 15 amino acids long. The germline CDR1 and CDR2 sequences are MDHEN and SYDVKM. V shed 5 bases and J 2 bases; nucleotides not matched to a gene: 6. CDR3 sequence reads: CASSRGDVTYNEQFF. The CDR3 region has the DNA TGTGCCAGCAGTCGGGGGGACGTTACCTACAATGAGCAGTTCTTC. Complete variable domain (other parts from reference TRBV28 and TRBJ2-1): DVKVTQSSRYLVKRTGEKVFLECVQDMDHENMFWYRQDPGLGLRLIYFSYDVKMKEKGDIPEGYSVSREKKERFSLILESASTNQTSMYLCASSRGDVTYNEQFFGPGTRLTVL.

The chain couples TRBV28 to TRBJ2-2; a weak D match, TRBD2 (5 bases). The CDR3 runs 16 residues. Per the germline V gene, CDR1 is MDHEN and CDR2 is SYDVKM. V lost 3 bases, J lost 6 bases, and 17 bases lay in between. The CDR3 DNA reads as TGTGCCAGCAGTTTGGTAAACCCTAGCTACCCCGGGGAGCTGTTTTTT. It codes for CASSLVNPSYPGELFF.

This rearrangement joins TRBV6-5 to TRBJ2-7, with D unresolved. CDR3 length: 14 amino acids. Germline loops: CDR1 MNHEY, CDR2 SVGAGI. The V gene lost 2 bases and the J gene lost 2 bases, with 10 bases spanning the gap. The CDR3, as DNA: TGTGCCAGCAGTTACGTGGTGGGCACCTACGAGCAGTACTTC. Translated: CASSYVVGTYEQYF.

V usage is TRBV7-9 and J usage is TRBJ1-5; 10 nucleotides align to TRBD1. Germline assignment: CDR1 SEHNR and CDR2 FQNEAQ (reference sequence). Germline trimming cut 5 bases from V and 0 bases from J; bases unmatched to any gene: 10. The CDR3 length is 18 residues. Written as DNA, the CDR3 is TGTGCCAGCAGCCCCGGGACAGGGGTCGGATATAGCAATCAGCCCCAGCATTTT. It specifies CASSPGTGVGYSNQPQHF. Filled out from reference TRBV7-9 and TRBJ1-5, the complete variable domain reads DTGVSQNPRHKITKRGQNVTFRCDPISEHNRLYWYRQTLGQGPEFLTYFQNEAQLEKSRLLSDRFSAERPKGSFSTLEIQRTEQGDSAMYLCASSPGTGVGYSNQPQHFGDGTRLSIL.

For the CDR3, the DNA is TGTGCCAGCTCACCAGGTCCGGGACAGGGAAACTACGAGCAGTACTTC. This encodes CASSPGPGQGNYEQYF. The chain uses TRBV18 and TRBJ2-7, with 9 bases fitting TRBD1. The CDR3 covers 16 residues. Germline CDR1 reads KGHSH; CDR2 reads LQKENI. V shed 2 bases and J 3 bases; nucleotides not matched to a gene: 8.

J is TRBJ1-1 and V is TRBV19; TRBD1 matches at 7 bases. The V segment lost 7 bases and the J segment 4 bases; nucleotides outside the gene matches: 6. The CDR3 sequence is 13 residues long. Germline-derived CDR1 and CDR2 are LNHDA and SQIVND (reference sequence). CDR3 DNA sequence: TGTGCCAGTACCGCGGACAGGCGCACTGAAGCTTTCTTT. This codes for CASTADRRTEAFF.

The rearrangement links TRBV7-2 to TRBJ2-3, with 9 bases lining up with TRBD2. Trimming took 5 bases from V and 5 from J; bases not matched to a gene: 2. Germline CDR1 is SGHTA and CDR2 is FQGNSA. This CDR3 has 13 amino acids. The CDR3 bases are TGTGCCAGCAGCCGCGGGGGGGGAGATACGCAGTATTTT. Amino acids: CASSRGGGDTQYF.

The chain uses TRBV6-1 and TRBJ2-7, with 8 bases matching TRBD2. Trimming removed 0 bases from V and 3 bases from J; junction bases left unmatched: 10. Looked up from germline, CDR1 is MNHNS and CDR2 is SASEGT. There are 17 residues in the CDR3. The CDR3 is CASSEAPAGVTFYEQYF. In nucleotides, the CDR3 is TGTGCCAGCAGTGAAGCCCCAGCGGGGGTGACCTTCTACGAGCAGTACTTC.

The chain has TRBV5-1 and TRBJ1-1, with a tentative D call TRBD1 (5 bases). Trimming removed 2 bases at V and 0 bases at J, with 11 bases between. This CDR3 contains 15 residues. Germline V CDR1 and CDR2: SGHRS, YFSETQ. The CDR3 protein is CASSLYPGMNTEAFF. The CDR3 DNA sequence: TGCGCCAGCAGCTTATATCCAGGGATGAACACTGAAGCTTTCTTT.

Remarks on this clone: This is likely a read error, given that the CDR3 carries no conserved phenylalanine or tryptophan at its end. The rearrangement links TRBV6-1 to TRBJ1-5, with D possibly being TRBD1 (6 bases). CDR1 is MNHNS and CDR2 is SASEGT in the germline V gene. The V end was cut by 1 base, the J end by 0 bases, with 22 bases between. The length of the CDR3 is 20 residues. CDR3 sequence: CASSEGRQAPGHISNQPQHL. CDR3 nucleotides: TGTGCCAGCAGTGAAGGCCGACAGGCGCCAGGACATATTAGCAATCAGCCCCAGCATCTT.

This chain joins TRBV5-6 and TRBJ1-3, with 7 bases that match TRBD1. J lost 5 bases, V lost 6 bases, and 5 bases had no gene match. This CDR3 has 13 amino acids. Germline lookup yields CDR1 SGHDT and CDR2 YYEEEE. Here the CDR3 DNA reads TGTGCCAGCACCCGGGACAGACGAAACACCATATATTTT. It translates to CASTRDRRNTIYF.

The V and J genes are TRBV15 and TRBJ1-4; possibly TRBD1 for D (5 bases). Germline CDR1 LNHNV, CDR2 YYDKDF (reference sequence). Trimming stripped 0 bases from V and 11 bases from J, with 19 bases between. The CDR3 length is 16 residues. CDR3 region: CATSRDPGEQLMKLFF. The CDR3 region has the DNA TGTGCCACCAGCAGAGATCCGGGGGAGCAACTAATGAAACTGTTTTTT.

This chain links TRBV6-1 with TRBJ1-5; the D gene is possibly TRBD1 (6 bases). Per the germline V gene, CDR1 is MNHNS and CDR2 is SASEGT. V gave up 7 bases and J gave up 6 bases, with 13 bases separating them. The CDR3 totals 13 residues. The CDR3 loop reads CASTRGGSQPQHF. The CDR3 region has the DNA TGTGCCAGCACCCGAGGGGGTAGTCAGCCCCAGCATTTT.